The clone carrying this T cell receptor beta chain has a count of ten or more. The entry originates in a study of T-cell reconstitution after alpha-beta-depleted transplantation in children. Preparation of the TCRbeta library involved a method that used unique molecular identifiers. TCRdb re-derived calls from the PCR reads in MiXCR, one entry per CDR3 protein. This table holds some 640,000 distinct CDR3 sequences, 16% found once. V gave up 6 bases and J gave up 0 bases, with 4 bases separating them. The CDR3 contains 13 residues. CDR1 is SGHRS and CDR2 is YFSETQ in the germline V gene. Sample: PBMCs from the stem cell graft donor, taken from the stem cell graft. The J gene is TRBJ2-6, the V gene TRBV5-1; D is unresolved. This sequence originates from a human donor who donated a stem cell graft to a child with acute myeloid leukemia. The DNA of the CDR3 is TGCGCCAGCAATCCCTCTGGGGCCAACGTCCTGACTTTC. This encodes CASNPSGANVLTF. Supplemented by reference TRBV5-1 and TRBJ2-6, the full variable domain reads KAGVTQTPRYLIKTRGQQVTLSCSPISGHRSVSWYQQTPGQGLQFLFEYFSETQRNKGNFPGRFSGRQFSNSRSEMNVSTLELGDSALYLCASNPSGANVLTFGAGSRLTVL.